This entry concerns a single TCR beta chain. TCRdb re-called the 5' RACE reads through MiXCR, storing one row per CDR3 protein. The repertoire consists of tens of thousands of distinct CDR3 sequences, with under 15% occurring once and the leading ten covering less than 7%. The entry originates in a study of early T cells in non-severe SARS-CoV-2 infection. Germline V gene lookup returns CDR1 MDHEN and CDR2 SYDVKM. The CDR3 covers 14 residues. J was trimmed by 2 bases and V by 6 bases; bases with no gene match: 7. V and J are TRBV28 and TRBJ2-7; 7 positions match TRBD1. Material: whole blood. This clonotype was sampled from an adult who was a healthcare worker with PCR-confirmed SARS-CoV-2 infection or an uninfected control (not recorded which). The CDR3 loop reads CASSRQGIAYEQYF. As DNA, the CDR3 is TGTGCCAGCAGCAGACAGGGCATCGCCTACGAGCAGTACTTC.